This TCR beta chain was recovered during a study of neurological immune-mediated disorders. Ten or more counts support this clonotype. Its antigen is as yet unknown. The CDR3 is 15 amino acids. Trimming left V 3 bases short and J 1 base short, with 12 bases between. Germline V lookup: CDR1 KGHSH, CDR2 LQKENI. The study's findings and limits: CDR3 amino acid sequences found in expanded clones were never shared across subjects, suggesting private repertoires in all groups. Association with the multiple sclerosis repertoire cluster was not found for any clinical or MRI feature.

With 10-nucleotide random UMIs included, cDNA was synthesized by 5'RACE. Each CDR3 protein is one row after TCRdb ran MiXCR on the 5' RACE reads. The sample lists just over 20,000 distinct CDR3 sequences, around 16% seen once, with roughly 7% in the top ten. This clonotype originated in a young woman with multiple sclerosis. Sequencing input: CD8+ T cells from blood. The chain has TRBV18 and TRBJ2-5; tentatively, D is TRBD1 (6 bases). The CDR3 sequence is CASSPYGTLQETQYF. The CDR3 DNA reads TGTGCCAGCTCACCGTACGGGACACTCCAAGAGACCCAGTACTTC.